This TCR beta chain was sequenced for a study of human T cells and chemical hapten exposure. As for the study in general: Per-sample TCR yield variability stemmed mainly from small pooled library volume differences.

This clonotype was observed a few times. The antigen remains unidentified. The junction departs from the called germline gene at one end, perhaps through a read error. Study-wide results and caveats: Significantly greater numbers of large CDR3 similarity clusters came from expanded TCRs than from controls.

Specified time point: pre-sensitization, week 0. Treatment given: therapeutic diphenylcyclopropenone sensitization with weekly scalp DPC. People who gave samples had alopecia, were 18 to 70 years old, and were suitable for DPC. CDR3 length: 16 amino acids. CDR1 is SSHAT and CDR2 is FNYEAQ in the germline V gene (reference sequence). Via MiXCR, TCRdb re-called the RACE reads, giving one row per CDR3 protein. The sample holds 240,000 or so distinct CDR3 sequences, around 9.3% seen once. The source was whole blood, collected in connection with sensitization to the hapten diphenylcyclopropenone (DPC). V is TRBV7-7 and J is TRBJ2-3, with TRBD1 matching 8 bases. The clonotype comes from a woman in her thirties or forties with alopecia areata. Some clones in this sample may be carry-over from other donors' samples. CDR3 region: CASSLAAGQGTDTQYF. Written as DNA, the CDR3 is TGTGCTAGCAGCTTAGCGGCAGGACAGGGCACCGATACGCAGTATTTT.